This TCR beta chain was captured by sequencing in a study of vaccination and CD4 T cells after COVID-19. Whole-study context: The study enrolled six male and four female convalescents, two of whom were Hispanic.

The treatment was: approximately 11-day PBMC culture with coronavirus spike peptide pools or control peptides (ViraFEST assay). A remark on this clonotype: What it recognizes is unknown.

CDR1 and CDR2 from the germline V gene are SGHAT and FQNNGV. The V end was cut by 5 bases, the J end by 0 bases, with 7 bases between. This CDR3 comprises 13 residues. Researchers used the Oncomine TCR Beta short-read assay to sequence DNA from cultured CD4+ T cells. TCRdb passed the PCR reads through MiXCR, listing each CDR3 protein once. This table has around 26,000 distinct CDR3 sequences, around two thirds appearing once. The specimen was CD4+ T cells from blood, cultured in vitro. This receptor was identified in a human donor who had recovered from COVID-19. The chain couples TRBV11-2 to TRBJ2-5; D not certain. This chain's CDR3 is CASSLGDQETQYF. The CDR3 bases are TGTGCCAGCAGCCTTGGGGACCAAGAGACCCAGTACTTC.